The clone carrying this TCR beta chain was observed a few times. Its antigen remains unidentified. The data belong to a study of CD8 T cells in ankylosing spondylitis. Regarding the study as a whole: What appeared characteristic of ankylosing spondylitis blood was a TCR beta motif of eight or nine highly homologous variants. Disease-linked clones reportedly showed significant enrichment in matched ankylosing spondylitis synovial fluid.

Making the TCR beta libraries involved quantitative 5'-RACE with molecular barcodes. TCRdb reprocessed the 5' RACE reads with MiXCR, giving one entry per CDR3 protein. Of around 480,000 distinct CDR3 sequences listed, about a sixth are singletons. The CDR3 length is 14 residues. Losses at the gene ends were 5 bases for V and 7 bases for J; bases not matched to a gene: 7. The clonotype comes from a male donor with ankylosing spondylitis. The specimen sequenced was blood, either unsorted or a sorted T cell fraction (not recorded which). J is TRBJ2-2 and V is TRBV12-3 or TRBV12-4, with 7 bases that match TRBD2. Here the CDR3 DNA reads TGTGCCAGCAGTCCCCCGGGGGGTGGCGGGGAGCTGTTTTTT. Encoded protein: CASSPPGGGGELFF.